This TCR beta chain was found in a study of blood T cell repertoires in COVID-19. Study-wide context: The United States, Italy and Spain were the sources of the acute and convalescent COVID-19 samples. Sample material is recorded as cDNA or gDNA derived from T cells, B-cell-depleted T cells, or PBMCs.

Methods used by the authors: For nucleated cells, counts were estimated from reference gene primer amplification. Produced via immunoSEQ multiplex PCR; TCRdb's table is partial and in-frame only. Clone size and V and J calls were adopted from that table, with D and trimming inferred from the DNA. The data hold about 110,000 clones, with 70% to 75% observed a single time. The CDR3 is 12 amino acids. Trimming took 3 bases from V and 5 from J, leaving 7 bases between them. This clone was observed at least ten times. The same CDR3 is also encoded by other DNA sequences in this sample. The source of this sequence is a human donor with acute or convalescent COVID-19. The donor label of this sample is uncertain. The specimen was peripheral blood. The V gene is TRBV12-3 or TRBV12-4, the J gene TRBJ1-1; D remains unclear. CDR3 loop: CASSFGGTEAFF. In nucleotides, the CDR3 is TGTGCCAGCAGTTTCGGCGGGACTGAAGCTTTCTTT.